Included here is one TCR beta chain sequence, with context. Its target is not known. Profiling relied on immunoSEQ multiplex PCR, and the TCRdb table lists in-frame clones only, not all of them. The sample yields roughly 100,000 clones, 80% to 95% seen once. The data were taken from a study of T cell responses to AZD1222 COVID-19 vaccine. The V gene lost 5 bases and the J gene lost 0 bases, with 7 bases spanning the gap. The CDR3 covers 13 residues. CDR1 is MDHEN and CDR2 is SYDVKM in the germline V gene. Study-level points and caveats: Spike-specific TCR breadth and depth went up after people got two AZD1222 doses. Possibly, clonal diversity was underestimated; donors were largely white British and included more females. The study reported that nearly half of spike-specific TCRs target unmutated variant regions. Samples come after the peak T cell response, not at day 14.

Here the sequenced sample was peripheral blood, taken 28 days after the second AZD1222 dose. The sequence came from an adult who received the AZD1222 COVID-19 vaccine. The chain employs TRBV28 and TRBJ1-1; D is uncertain. The CDR3 DNA is TGTGCCAGCAGTGGGGTGATGAACACTGAAGCTTTCTTT. Translating gives CASSGVMNTEAFF. The complete variable domain, with remaining parts taken from reference TRBV28 and TRBJ1-1, reads DVKVTQSSRYLVKRTGEKVFLECVQDMDHENMFWYRQDPGLGLRLIYFSYDVKMKEKGDIPEGYSVSREKKERFSLILESASTNQTSMYLCASSGVMNTEAFFGQGTRLTVV.